These T cell receptor beta chains were read from a single sample in a study of cytomegalovirus exposure and HLA in healthy donors. Libraries were prepared by immunoSEQ multiplex PCR; TCRdb keeps only in-frame clonotypes and omits some of them. The sample holds approximately 160,000 clones, about 82% seen once. The sequenced material came from PBMCs. The receptors were gathered from a man aged 25 to 40 in good health and CMV-seropositive. Both conserved end residues are part of each CDR3. The D gene is left open where the match is weak. For some rows the clone size is stated as once, few or many, or as a class when expanded; others skip it.

D: TRBD2; V: TRBV6-1; size: .; J: TRBJ2-7; CDR3: CASSSGTSGTYEQYF; DNA: TGTGCCAGCAGTTCTGGGACTAGCGGTACCTACGAGCAGTACTTC
D: TRBD2; V: TRBV6-1; size: .; J: TRBJ2-1; CDR3: CASSELAGGFF; DNA: TGTGCCAGCAGTGAACTAGCGGGGGGGTTCTTC
D: TRBD1; V: TRBV5-1; size: once; J: TRBJ2-1; CDR3: CASSKTQGAGKNEQFF; DNA: TGCGCCAGCAGCAAGACACAGGGGGCTGGTAAGAATGAGCAGTTCTTC
D: TRBD1; V: TRBV14; size: few; J: TRBJ2-7; CDR3: CASSQEDSRGPVEQYF; DNA: TGTGCCAGCAGTCAAGAGGATAGCAGGGGGCCAGTGGAGCAGTACTTC
D: TRBD1; V: TRBV19; size: .; J: TRBJ1-2; CDR3: CASRDRGNYGYTF; DNA: TGTGCCAGTAGGGACAGGGGAAACTATGGCTACACCTTC
D: .; V: TRBV2; size: .; J: TRBJ1-4; CDR3: CASRVPQGRGTTNEKLFF; DNA: TGTGCCAGCAGAGTACCGCAGGGCCGAGGAACAACTAATGAAAAACTGTTTTTT
D: .; V: TRBV19; size: .; J: TRBJ1-6; CDR3: CASSIQGVNSPLHF; DNA: TGTGCCAGTAGTATTCAAGGGGTTAATTCACCCCTCCACTTT
D: .; V: TRBV7-2; size: .; J: TRBJ1-5; CDR3: CASSLGSGYSNQPQHF; DNA: TGTGCCAGCAGCTTAGGGTCCGGTTATAGCAATCAGCCCCAGCATTTT
D: .; V: TRBV7-2; size: .; J: TRBJ2-7; CDR3: CASSLERFSYEQYF; DNA: TGTGCCAGCAGCTTGGAGCGGTTCTCCTACGAGCAGTACTTC
D: TRBD1; V: TRBV2; size: .; J: TRBJ2-7; CDR3: CASRPSPGQGSYEQYF; DNA: TGTGCCAGCAGGCCCTCTCCGGGACAGGGGTCCTACGAGCAGTACTTC
D: .; V: TRBV7-2; size: .; J: TRBJ2-2; CDR3: CASSLQGGSTGELFF; DNA: TGTGCCAGCAGCTTACAAGGAGGAAGCACCGGGGAGCTGTTTTTT
D: .; V: TRBV9; size: .; J: TRBJ2-1; CDR3: CASSAGSSSYNEQFF; DNA: TGTGCCAGCAGCGCAGGATCCAGCTCCTACAATGAGCAGTTCTTC
D: TRBD2; V: TRBV27; size: once; J: TRBJ2-5; CDR3: CASSLSGGTGQTQYF; DNA: TGTGCCAGCAGTTTAAGCGGGGGGACGGGGCAGACCCAGTACTTC
D: TRBD1; V: TRBV19; size: .; J: TRBJ2-7; CDR3: CASRSTGDYEQYF; DNA: TGTGCCAGTAGGAGTACAGGGGACTACGAGCAGTACTTC
D: TRBD2; V: TRBV5-1; size: once; J: TRBJ2-3; CDR3: CASSLIAGDTQYF; DNA: TGCGCCAGCAGCTTGATAGCGGGGGATACGCAGTATTTT
D: TRBD1; V: TRBV18; size: .; J: TRBJ2-7; CDR3: CASSRGQGDIAYEQYF; DNA: TGTGCCAGCTCACGGGGACAGGGGGACATCGCCTACGAGCAGTACTTC
D: TRBD2; V: TRBV19; size: .; J: TRBJ2-7; CDR3: CASTLRTSGTYEQYF; DNA: TGTGCCAGTACCCTCCGGACTAGCGGGACCTACGAGCAGTACTTC
D: .; V: TRBV5-1; size: few; J: TRBJ2-7; CDR3: CASSLEGEQYF; DNA: TGCGCCAGCAGCTTGGAGGGGGAGCAGTACTTC
D: TRBD1; V: TRBV5-4; size: once; J: TRBJ1-4; CDR3: CASSSGGLANEKLFF; DNA: TGTGCCAGCAGCTCAGGGGGCTTAGCTAATGAAAAACTGTTTTTT
D: .; V: TRBV5-4; size: .; J: TRBJ1-2; CDR3: CASSSPGVGYGYTF; DNA: TGTGCCAGCAGCTCCCCGGGTGTGGGCTATGGCTACACCTTC
D: TRBD2; V: TRBV7-2; size: .; J: TRBJ2-1; CDR3: CASSLGIAGGLGEQFF; DNA: TGTGCCAGCAGCTTAGGGATAGCGGGGGGCCTCGGTGAGCAGTTCTTC
D: .; V: TRBV9; size: .; J: TRBJ2-3; CDR3: CASSVRRGGDTQYF; DNA: TGTGCCAGCAGCGTACGGCGGGGTGGGGATACGCAGTATTTT
D: .; V: TRBV19; size: .; J: TRBJ1-6; CDR3: CASSNTGFRSPLHF; DNA: TGTGCCAGTAGTAACACAGGGTTCCGCTCACCCCTCCACTTT
D: .; V: TRBV5-6; size: .; J: TRBJ2-1; CDR3: CASSLPSGNEQFF; DNA: TGTGCCAGCAGCTTGCCTTCAGGGAATGAGCAGTTCTTC
D: TRBD1; V: TRBV7-9; size: .; J: TRBJ1-6; CDR3: CASSPGQGALLLHF; DNA: TGTGCCAGCAGCCCGGGACAGGGGGCCCTCCTCCTCCACTTT
D: TRBD1; V: TRBV5-1; size: .; J: TRBJ2-5; CDR3: CASSLRGPGETQYF; DNA: TGCGCCAGCAGCTTGAGGGGGCCCGGGGAGACCCAGTACTTC
D: TRBD1; V: TRBV7-3; size: .; J: TRBJ2-3; CDR3: CASSSGRDRAAPDTQYF; DNA: TGTGCCAGCAGCTCGGGGCGGGACAGGGCGGCCCCAGATACGCAGTATTTT
D: TRBD1; V: TRBV19; size: .; J: TRBJ2-7; CDR3: CASSIGYRGTYEQYF; DNA: TGTGCCAGTAGTATAGGGTACAGGGGCACCTACGAGCAGTACTTC
D: TRBD1; V: TRBV10-3; size: .; J: TRBJ2-7; CDR3: CAISRSPTGTYEQYF; DNA: TGTGCCATCAGCCGGTCCCCGACAGGGACCTACGAGCAGTACTTC
D: .; V: TRBV25-1; size: .; J: TRBJ1-1; CDR3: CASREWGDTEAFF; DNA: TGTGCCAGCAGAGAGTGGGGGGACACTGAAGCTTTCTTT
D: TRBD1; V: TRBV6-1; size: .; J: TRBJ1-2; CDR3: CASSEPGQGNYGYTF; DNA: TGTGCCAGCAGTGAGCCGGGACAGGGGAACTATGGCTACACCTTC
D: TRBD1; V: TRBV4-2; size: .; J: TRBJ2-7; CDR3: CASSQDLGTGSYEQYF; DNA: TGTGCCAGCAGCCAAGATCTTGGGACAGGATCCTACGAGCAGTACTTC
D: .; V: TRBV11-2; size: .; J: TRBJ2-3; CDR3: CASSSRGRSTDTQYF; DNA: TGTGCCAGCAGCTCGCGGGGGCGTAGCACAGATACGCAGTATTTT
D: .; V: TRBV6-5; size: .; J: TRBJ2-7; CDR3: CASSYSTTYEQYF; DNA: TGTGCCAGCAGTTACTCGACTACCTACGAGCAGTACTTC
D: .; V: TRBV18; size: .; J: TRBJ1-5; CDR3: CASSGGGRGQPQHF; DNA: TGTGCCAGCTCCGGGGGGGGGCGAGGGCAGCCCCAGCATTTT
D: .; V: TRBV6-5; size: .; J: TRBJ1-2; CDR3: CASSPGGEVYGYTF; DNA: TGTGCCAGCAGCCCTGGGGGGGAGGTTTATGGCTACACCTTC
D: TRBD1; V: TRBV6-5; size: .; J: TRBJ2-7; CDR3: CASNRGTYEQYF; DNA: TGTGCCAGCAACAGGGGGACCTACGAGCAGTACTTC
D: TRBD1; V: TRBV30; size: .; J: TRBJ1-5; CDR3: CAWRDRDGSQPQHF; DNA: TGTGCCTGGAGGGACAGGGACGGATCCCAGCCCCAGCATTTT
D: TRBD1; V: TRBV5-6; size: .; J: TRBJ1-2; CDR3: CASSRSLTGDPNYGYTF; DNA: TGTGCCAGCAGCCGTTCTCTGACAGGGGATCCTAACTATGGCTACACCTTC
D: .; V: TRBV19; size: .; J: TRBJ1-5; CDR3: CASSMRGNQPQHF; DNA: TGTGCCAGTAGTATGCGAGGAAATCAGCCCCAGCATTTT
D: TRBD1; V: TRBV4-3; size: .; J: TRBJ1-1; CDR3: CASSQGTENTEAFF; DNA: TGCGCCAGCAGCCAGGGGACAGAGAACACTGAAGCTTTCTTT
D: TRBD1; V: TRBV2; size: .; J: TRBJ2-1; CDR3: CASSWDRGDDEQFF; DNA: TGTGCCAGCAGTTGGGACAGGGGTGACGATGAGCAGTTCTTC
D: TRBD2; V: TRBV15; size: once; J: TRBJ2-1; CDR3: CATSRVKTSGGAWQFF; DNA: TGTGCCACCAGCAGAGTTAAGACTAGCGGGGGGGCCTGGCAGTTCTTC
D: TRBD1; V: TRBV27; size: once; J: TRBJ1-5; CDR3: CASRPHNSRTGVGQPQHF; DNA: TGTGCCAGCAGGCCCCATAATTCACGGACAGGGGTGGGTCAGCCCCAGCATTTT
D: TRBD2; V: TRBV7-9; size: .; J: TRBJ2-3; CDR3: CASSLPTSGGLTDTQYF; DNA: TGTGCCAGCAGCTTGCCGACTAGCGGGGGCCTCACAGATACGCAGTATTTT
D: TRBD1; V: TRBV5-1; size: .; J: TRBJ1-5; CDR3: CASSLNRGQPQHF; DNA: TGCGCCAGCAGCTTGAACAGGGGTCAGCCCCAGCATTTT
D: TRBD1; V: TRBV7-9; size: .; J: TRBJ2-7; CDR3: CASSLGQGRTYEQYF; DNA: TGTGCCAGCAGCTTGGGACAGGGGAGGACCTACGAGCAGTACTTC
D: TRBD2; V: TRBV5-6; size: .; J: TRBJ2-7; CDR3: CASWGGAYEQYF; DNA: TGTGCCAGCTGGGGAGGGGCCTACGAGCAGTACTTC
D: .; V: TRBV9; size: .; J: TRBJ1-5; CDR3: CASSLGAGNQPQHF; DNA: TGTGCCAGCAGCCTGGGGGCCGGCAATCAGCCCCAGCATTTT
D: .; V: TRBV20-1; size: .; J: TRBJ1-2; CDR3: CSAPGTTYTF; DNA: TGCAGTGCTCCCGGGACAACCTACACCTTC
D: TRBD1; V: TRBV11-3; size: .; J: TRBJ2-1; CDR3: CASSTGQGPYNEQFF; DNA: TGTGCCAGCAGCACGGGACAGGGCCCCTACAATGAGCAGTTCTTC
D: .; V: TRBV5-4; size: .; J: TRBJ1-2; CDR3: CASSLGEVYGYTF; DNA: TGTGCCAGCAGCTTAGGAGAGGTCTATGGCTACACCTTC
D: TRBD1; V: TRBV4-1; size: .; J: TRBJ1-5; CDR3: CASSQARDRVSRNQPQHF; DNA: TGCGCCAGCAGCCAAGCCCGTGACAGGGTGTCGCGCAATCAGCCCCAGCATTTT
D: TRBD2; V: TRBV11-2; size: .; J: TRBJ2-7; CDR3: CASRLAVSHEQYF; DNA: TGTGCCAGCCGACTAGCGGTTTCCCACGAGCAGTACTTC
D: .; V: TRBV7-3; size: .; J: TRBJ1-1; CDR3: CASSLNSPSTEAFF; DNA: TGTGCCAGCAGCTTAAACAGCCCAAGCACTGAAGCTTTCTTT
D: TRBD1; V: TRBV2; size: many; J: TRBJ1-2; CDR3: CASSGDRATGGYTF; DNA: TGTGCCAGCAGTGGGGACAGGGCCACGGGTGGCTACACCTTC
D: TRBD1; V: TRBV7-9; size: .; J: TRBJ1-4; CDR3: CASSPDRDPNEKLFF; DNA: TGTGCCAGCAGCCCCGACAGGGACCCTAATGAAAAACTGTTTTTT